This is a list of T cell receptor beta chains from one sample in a study of CXCR3-negative and CXCR3-positive naive CD8 T cells. TCRdb reprocessed the 5' RACE reads and reports one entry per CDR3 protein, with no DNA. This sample contains around 88,000 distinct CDR3 sequences. Sequenced: naive CXCR3+ CD8+ T cells from blood. The source is a human donor in good health. Some clones in this sample may be carry-over from other donors' samples. Each CDR3 is given with its conserved first and last residue.

V gene	CDR3 length	J gene	CDR3 protein
TRBV28	14	TRBJ2-5	CASSRQAPGETQYF
TRBV20-1	13	TRBJ1-1	CSARQGLGTEAFF
TRBV11-2	17	TRBJ2-5	CASSLYPSQKGGETQYF
TRBV20-1	15	TRBJ1-1	CSARDPWGSSTEAFF
TRBV7-9	15	TRBJ2-1	CASSLSATDGNEQFF
TRBV3-1	14	TRBJ2-1	CASSQARGWNEQFF
TRBV29-1	12	TRBJ1-2	CSVDESNYGYTF
TRBV5-5	15	TRBJ2-7	CASSLDPRTNDEQYF
TRBV9	13	TRBJ2-1	CASSPADRAFRFF
TRBV6-4	15	TRBJ2-3	CASSTDPGSADTQYF
TRBV27	14	TRBJ2-7	CASSPTVISYEQYF
TRBV5-1	13	TRBJ1-1	CASSLGQGLHAFF
TRBV29-1	13	TRBJ1-1	CSVDPEFSAEAFF
TRBV11-2	13	TRBJ1-2	CASSPGTVYGYTF
TRBV7-9	13	TRBJ1-1	CASSFQIDTEAFF
TRBV29-1	12	TRBJ2-2	CSVLQGTGELFF
TRBV28	17	TRBJ2-5	CASSLGFPSGGQETQYF
TRBV29-1	14	TRBJ2-1	CSVDAGGLGNEQFF
TRBV12-3/TRBV12-4	15	TRBJ2-4	CAGRGRTDFENIQYF
TRBV28	12	TRBJ2-7	CASYRVSYEQYF
TRBV7-2	15	TRBJ2-5	CASGLAGSAGETQYF
TRBV29-1	16	TRBJ2-7	CSVEVSSQVNSYEQYF
TRBV27	13	TRBJ2-7	CASSSGSLYEQYF
TRBV29-1	15	TRBJ1-1	CSGMGDRNMNTEAFF
TRBV4-3	15	TRBJ1-2	CASSQGVWTGAGYTF
TRBV9	12	TRBJ2-1	CASSFYGAEQFF
TRBV29-1	16	TRBJ2-1	CSVGPAGTGVYNEQFF
TRBV29-1	15	TRBJ2-7	CSVEIVQGPDGEQYF
TRBV27	14	TRBJ2-7	CASSATGYSYEQYF
TRBV29-1	13	TRBJ1-2	CSVLGQGALGYTF
TRBV28	11	TRBJ2-7	CASSIRVEQYF
TRBV4-3	16	TRBJ1-2	CASSQEGQGIVYGYTF
TRBV6-5	12	TRBJ1-2	CASSQTGGGYTF
TRBV7-9	16	TRBJ2-2	CASSSKLAGYTGELFF
TRBV19	15	TRBJ2-7	CASSMGQIPFYEQYF
TRBV6-5	17	TRBJ2-5	CASSYSFSSAMEETQYF
TRBV3-1	16	TRBJ2-1	CASSQDGGVQRNEQFF
TRBV20-1	14	TRBJ1-5	CSARDRGEAQPQHF
TRBV29-1	15	TRBJ1-1	CSVEDWGQGRTEAFF
TRBV20-1	15	TRBJ2-2	CSARSGGADTGELFF
TRBV19	16	TRBJ2-1	CASSISGLSSYNEQFF
TRBV12-3/TRBV12-4	15	TRBJ1-5	CASSLVQGSNQPQHF
TRBV3-1	14	TRBJ1-5	CASKDGPSNQPQHF
TRBV28	15	TRBJ2-7	CAARSLGERLNEQYF
TRBV29-1	17	TRBJ2-3	CSVEAGGTGGFADTQYF
TRBV7-2	15	TRBJ2-7	CASSSSGADYYEQYF
TRBV20-1	15	TRBJ2-7	CSAYPEWGGPYEQYF